Listed below are T cell receptor beta chains from one sample, sequenced in a study of metastatic and nonmetastatic thyroid tumors. TCRdb redid the clone calls on the PCR reads using MiXCR. The sample has about 5,900 clones; 30% to 35% are singletons. Sequenced input: adjacent normal tissue. These receptor sequences come from a male donor with papillary thyroid cancer or a benign thyroid nodule (not recorded which). Some clones in this sample may be carry-over from other donors' samples. The CDR3 runs from the conserved cysteine through the conserved F or W. D genes are given only for firm matches. Expanded clones get a size class; other rows say once, few or many, or leave the size out.

D: TRBD1; J: TRBJ1-3; V: TRBV2; size: few; DNA: TGTGCCAGCGGGGACAGGGTGCCGCTTGGAAACACCATATATTTT; CDR3: CASGDRVPLGNTIYF
D: TRBD1; J: TRBJ1-2; V: TRBV19; size: few; DNA: TGTGCCAGTAGTATAGTGGGGCTTGGACAGGCGACCGGGGGCTACACCTTC; CDR3: CASSIVGLGQATGGYTF
D: -; J: TRBJ2-1; V: TRBV13; size: -; DNA: TGTGCCAGCAGTTCCAGTGTCAATGAGCAGTTCTTC; CDR3: CASSSSVNEQFF
D: -; J: TRBJ1-2; V: TRBV28; size: -; DNA: TGTGCCAGCAGTTTCCCAGAGTCACGAAACTATGGCTACACCTTC; CDR3: CASSFPESRNYGYTF
D: TRBD1; J: TRBJ1-6; V: TRBV30; size: -; DNA: TGTGCCTGGGGTGACTTGACAGGGTGGAATTCACCCCTCCACTTT; CDR3: CAWGDLTGWNSPLHF
D: -; J: TRBJ1-1; V: TRBV3-1; size: -; DNA: TGTGCCAGCAGCCAAGTAGACACTGAAGCTTTCTTT; CDR3: CASSQVDTEAFF
D: -; J: TRBJ2-7; V: TRBV7-2; size: few; DNA: TGTGCCAGCAGCTTACTAGGAGGCGAGCAGTACTTC; CDR3: CASSLLGGEQYF
D: -; J: TRBJ1-1; V: TRBV30; size: few; DNA: TGTGCCTGGAGTGACGATATCAGGGAGGTGAACACTGAAGCTTTCTTT; CDR3: CAWSDDIREVNTEAFF
D: -; J: TRBJ1-1; V: TRBV30; size: medium-sized; DNA: TGTGCCTGGGGTCGGGCAGAGAGACTTCTGGAAGCTTTCTTT; CDR3: CAWGRAERLLEAFF
D: -; J: TRBJ2-7; V: TRBV3-1; size: -; DNA: TGTGCCAGCAGCCAGACTAGGGACTACGAGCAGTACTTC; CDR3: CASSQTRDYEQYF
D: TRBD1; J: TRBJ2-7; V: TRBV4-1; size: -; DNA: TGCGCCAGCAGTCAACAGTTAGGGACAGGGCCCTACGAGCAGTACTTC; CDR3: CASSQQLGTGPYEQYF
D: TRBD1; J: TRBJ1-2; V: TRBV6-1; size: -; DNA: TGTGCCAGCAGTGAAGCTGACAGGGACTATGGCTACACCTTC; CDR3: CASSEADRDYGYTF
D: -; J: TRBJ1-3; V: TRBV30; size: -; DNA: TGTGCCTGGAGTAGGGGTGCTGGAAACACCATATATTTT; CDR3: CAWSRGAGNTIYF
D: -; J: TRBJ2-7; V: TRBV12-3/TRBV12-4; size: -; DNA: TGCGCCAGCAGCGACGGGATGTACGAGCAGTACTTC; CDR3: CASSDGMYEQYF
D: -; J: TRBJ2-3; V: TRBV12-3/TRBV12-4; size: large; DNA: TGTGCCAGCAGTTTTAGTGCAGGTAGGGGCACAGATACGCAGTATTTT; CDR3: CASSFSAGRGTDTQYF
D: -; J: TRBJ1-1; V: TRBV11-2; size: -; DNA: TGTGCCAACAGCTTAGGGGGGGCGAACACTGAAGCTCTCTTT; CDR3: CANSLGGANTEALF